This section outlines one T cell receptor (beta chain) sequence together with its context. Trimming took 6 bases from V and 4 from J, leaving 6 bases between them. The CDR3 runs to 12 residues. The germline V gene has CDR1 MDHEN and CDR2 SYDVKM. This sample was included in a study of shared clonotypes between healthy human individuals. On the study more broadly: Participating donors consisted of two women and a few men aged 18 to 49.

Naive CD8 cells lacked CD45RO, underwent positive selection for CCR7 and left out terminally differentiated effector memory CD45RA+ cells. The donor cohort consisted entirely of Caucasian adults residing in Nashville, Tennessee. Profiling relied on immunoSEQ multiplex PCR, and the TCRdb table lists in-frame clones only, not all of them. The table has about 2.1 million clones, just under 95% seen once. The specimen sequenced was naive CD8+ T cells from PBMCs. This receptor was obtained from a man aged 18 to 29 in good health. Some clones in this sample may be carry-over from other donors' samples. This chain uses TRBV28 with TRBJ1-4; D call uncertain. CDR3 nucleotide sequence: TGTGCCAGCAGATTAGTTAATGAAAAACTGTTTTTT. Its protein product is CASRLVNEKLFF.